This T cell receptor beta chain was obtained from a study of vaccination effects on CD4 cells after COVID-19. On the study more broadly: Samples were given by two convalescent patients 16 days and one week before vaccination. Study-wide points: Long after vaccination, the clones induced by infection and by vaccine shrank markedly in size.

Ahead of sequencing, the ViraFEST assay grew antigen-specific CD4+ T cells using viral peptide pools. Scientists isolated CD4+ T cells after an approximately ten-day culture period ended. The infection with SARS-CoV-2 (confirmed by PCR) occurred in this person between March and December 2020. In the cultures, half the medium was exchanged for IL-2 medium on days 3 and 7. The table came from immunoSEQ multiplex PCR; TCRdb's copy has only in-frame clones and leaves some out. There are some 22,000 clones in the sample; approximately 76% occur only once, and roughly 17% lies in the top ten. On this clone: Its specificity is not known.

The TCR originated in a human donor who had a prior SARS-CoV-2 infection. Sequenced material: CD4+ T cells from PBMCs cultured with SARS-CoV-2 spike peptides, taken before COVID-19 vaccination.

The DNA of the CDR3 is TGTGCCAGCAGCTCCGGACAGGGCTATGGCTACACCTTC. It translates to CASSSGQGYGYTF. J is TRBJ1-2 and V is TRBV7-3; 8 nucleotides align to TRBD1. The V gene end was trimmed by 4 bases and the J gene end by 4 bases; junction bases not matched to a gene: 2. The CDR3 runs to 13 residues. CDR1 and CDR2 (germline): SGHTA, FQGTGA.